The clone carrying this TCR beta chain was found many times. Individually, cDNA molecules had unique molecular identifiers attached to them. TCRdb analysed the 5' RACE reads with MiXCR anew, one entry per CDR3 protein. The table records 75,000 to 90,000 distinct CDR3 sequences, more than 9% of them present only once. These data originate in a study of early T cells in non-severe SARS-CoV-2 infection. Turning to the study itself: The study sequenced bulk RNA from unsorted whole blood, with chains unpaired.

With V trimmed by 6 bases and J by 4 bases, 7 bases remained unmatched. Germline V gene lookup returns CDR1 MNHEY and CDR2 SMNVEV (reference sequence). This CDR3 region has 15 residues. The specimen was whole blood, collected at baseline. The receptor comes from an adult who was a healthcare worker with PCR-confirmed SARS-CoV-2 infection or an uninfected control (not recorded which). V is TRBV27 and J is TRBJ1-5, with 9 bases identical to TRBD1. The CDR3 region has the DNA TGTGCCAGCAGAGCCGGGACAGGGTGGAATCAGCCCCAGCATTTT. It translates to CASRAGTGWNQPQHF.